This TCR beta chain was retrieved from a study of CD4 T cells in relation to SARS-CoV-2 and coronaviruses. About the research overall: PBMCs were cultured with antigen for roughly 11 days before TCR beta sequencing. The negative reference was HIV-1 Nef peptide pool or peptide-free culture.

Some clones are missing from TCRdb's copy, which holds only in-frame ones; the method was immunoSEQ multiplex PCR. The table has around 11,000 clones, 80% to 85% seen once. J gave up 0 bases and V 6 bases, and 14 bases lay outside the gene matches. This CDR3 has 18 residues. Germline V CDR1 and CDR2: LNHDA, SQIVND (reference sequence). Turning to this clone: The antigen is undetermined.

Unexposed donor CD4+ T cells date from about 2011-2018, before the COVID-19 pandemic. After ten to eleven days of culture, CD4+ T cells were isolated. The chain recombines TRBV19 with TRBJ1-5; 7 bases align to TRBD1. The clonotype comes from a human donor in good health. Sequenced material: CD4+ T cells from PBMCs, cultured in vitro. CDR3 coding DNA: TGTGCCAGTAGCTTGCAGGGGGTTACACTTTATAGCAATCAGCCCCAGCATTTT. Translated: CASSLQGVTLYSNQPQHF.